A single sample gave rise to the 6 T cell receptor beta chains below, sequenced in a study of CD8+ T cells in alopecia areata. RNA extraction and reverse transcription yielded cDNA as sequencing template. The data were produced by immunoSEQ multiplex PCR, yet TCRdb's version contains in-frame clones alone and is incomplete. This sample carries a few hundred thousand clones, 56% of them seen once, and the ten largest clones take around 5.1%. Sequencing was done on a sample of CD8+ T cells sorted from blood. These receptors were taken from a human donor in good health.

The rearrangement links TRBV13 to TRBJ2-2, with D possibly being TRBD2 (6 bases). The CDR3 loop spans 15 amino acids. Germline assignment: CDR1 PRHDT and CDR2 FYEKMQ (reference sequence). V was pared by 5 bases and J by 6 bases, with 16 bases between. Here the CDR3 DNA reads TGTGCCAGCAGCCGTGGCGGGGTAAGGTCCGGGGAGCTGTTTTTT. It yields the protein CASSRGGVRSGELFF.

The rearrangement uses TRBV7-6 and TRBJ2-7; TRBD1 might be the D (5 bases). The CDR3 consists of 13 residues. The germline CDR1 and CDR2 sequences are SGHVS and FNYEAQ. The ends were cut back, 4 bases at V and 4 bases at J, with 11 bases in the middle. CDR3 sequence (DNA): TGTGCCAGCAGCTACACAGGAGAATACGAGCAGTACTTC. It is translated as CASSYTGEYEQYF.

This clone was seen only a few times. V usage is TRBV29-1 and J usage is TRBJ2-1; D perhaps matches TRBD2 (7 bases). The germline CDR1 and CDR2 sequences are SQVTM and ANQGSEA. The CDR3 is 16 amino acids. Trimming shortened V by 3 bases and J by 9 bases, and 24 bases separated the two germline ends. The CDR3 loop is CSVELPRGAGFGEQFF. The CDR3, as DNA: TGCAGCGTTGAGTTACCTCGGGGGGCCGGATTCGGTGAGCAGTTCTTC.

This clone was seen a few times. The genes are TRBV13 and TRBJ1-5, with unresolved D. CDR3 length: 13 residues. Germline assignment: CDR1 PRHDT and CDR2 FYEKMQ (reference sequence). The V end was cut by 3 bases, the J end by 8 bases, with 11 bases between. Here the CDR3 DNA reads TGTGCCAGCAGCTTCGGGTTGGGCGAGCCCCAGCATTTT. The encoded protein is CASSFGLGEPQHF.

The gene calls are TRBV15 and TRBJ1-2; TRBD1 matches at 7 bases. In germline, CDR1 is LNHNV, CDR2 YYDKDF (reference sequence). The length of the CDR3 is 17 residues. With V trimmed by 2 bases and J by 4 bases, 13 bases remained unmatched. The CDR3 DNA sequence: TGTGCCACCAGCAGATCCTGGGGCTCGGGACAGTTCTATGGCTACACCTTC. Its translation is CATSRSWGSGQFYGYTF.

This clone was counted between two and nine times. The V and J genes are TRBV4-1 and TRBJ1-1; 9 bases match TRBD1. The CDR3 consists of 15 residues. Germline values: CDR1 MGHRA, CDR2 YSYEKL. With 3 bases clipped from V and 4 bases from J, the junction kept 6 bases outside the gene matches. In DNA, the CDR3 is TGCGCCAGCAGCCAGGGGACAGGGAGGGTCACTGAAGCTTTCTTT. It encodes CASSQGTGRVTEAFF.